This T cell receptor (beta chain) appears in the sequencing data of a study of cytomegalovirus exposure and HLA in healthy donors (dated by TCRdb to between 2016 and 2019). In terms of the full investigation: According to an earlier analysis of several hundred of the donors, about 190 million T cells yielded 100 million or so unique TCR beta sequences and 250 to 350 Gb of sequence data. Rather than drawing on any new phenotypic data, the later analysis identified candidate immune exposures from TCR beta sequences and the way those sequences occurred across donors. High-throughput TCR immunosequencing, statistical association of individual TCRs with disease status, and machine learning were combined to predict cytomegalovirus infection status. To study patterns of TCR occurrence, a later analysis re-analyzed previously published TCR beta repertoires from more than 550 donors and added high-resolution HLA genotyping. Approximately 330 gigabases of sequencing data and 70 million to 95 million unique TCR sequences made up an early release that covered 640 HLA-typed donors. Of the approximately 400 genotyped donors, 65% to 90% fell in the genetic ancestry cluster associated with self-reported Caucasian donors. To decide whether each TCR beta V gene segment behaved as functional or pseudogenic, an earlier analysis of approximately 620 of the donors relied on high-throughput TCR beta sequencing. The number of typed donors differed by locus: about 620-640 for A, B, C, DRB1 and DQB1; approximately 540 for DQA1; around 610 for DPA1; and around 490 for DPB1. Class I and class II HLA loci were covered by the typing at four-digit resolution. Several DR-DQ haplotypes were treated as single units for association and clustering because of strong linkage in the cohort. In a later genetic analysis, genome-wide SNP genotypes for about 60% of the 666 donors were used, and that subset was treated as a discovery cohort. On average, approximately 250,000 unique TCR beta nucleotide sequences were sequenced per donor among more than 350 genotyped donors of the cohort, with roughly 18% of those sequences being non-productive. The aim of the study was to test whether cataloging public T cell receptors could identify signatures of past pathogen exposure. All discovery cohort repertoires had been generated on a single sequencing platform. The T cell repertoires of 666 subjects were profiled by immunosequencing and related to cytomegalovirus serostatus. A separate validation cohort of 90 to 150 different subjects was used in addition to the approximately 640-subject first cohort. Alongside the repertoire data, information on donor age, sex, ethnicity and CMV serostatus was compiled.

The cohort consisted of 600 or so healthy bone marrow donors. Cohort members were all nominally healthy when sampled, although unrecorded immune exposures were likely present. The donor was CMV seropositive and belonged to the group of 250 to 300 seropositive cohort members. A peripheral blood sample was provided by each donor, and peripheral blood mononuclear cells were used for TCR beta sequencing. Genomic DNA extraction from the blood cell samples was performed with the Qiagen DNeasy Blood Extraction Kit. Trimming at the junction amounts to 5 bases on V and 4 bases on J, and the germline ends lie 18 bases apart. The germline V gene (reference sequence) provides CDR1 MNHNY and CDR2 SVGAGI. The CDR3 runs 15 residues from the cysteine to the phenylalanine. This entry keeps only the CDR3 DNA: 45 bases, framed from base 1. This clone was picked up a small number of times. There is no known antigen for this receptor. No per-base quality is available; no much larger clone lies one base away.

Library preparation employed the immunoSEQ multiplex PCR assay. A mixture of 60 forward primers for TCR Vbeta segments and 13 reverse primers for TCR Jbeta segments was used in the multiplex PCR. The CDR3 region of rearranged TCR beta genes was amplified from genomic DNA with a multiplex PCR assay. On the Illumina HiSeq System, the amplified TCR beta libraries were sequenced as 87-base-pair reads. Concerning the study's data processing: A later analysis tallied approximately 87 million unique TCR beta chains across the 666 repertoires, and 10 million to 11 million of those chains were shared by two or more donors. Raw reads were error-corrected and collapsed into unique sequences by a nearest-neighbor algorithm in which closely related sequences were merged to remove PCR and sequencing errors. Alignment of CDR3 sequences to IMGT reference sequences was used to assign V, D and J gene segments. For a sequence to be retained, at least a six-nucleotide match to both a V gene segment and a J gene segment was required. A rearrangement counted as productive if the CDR3 had no stop codons and remained in frame with V and J, and every other rearrangement counted as non-productive. CDR3 was defined by IMGT convention, running from the second conserved V-encoded cysteine to the conserved J-encoded phenylalanine. The earlier analysis of 500 to 750 of the donors excluded any sequence lacking an unambiguous match to a single V gene segment. In an earlier analysis of 587 of the donors, a V segment was called functional when productive rearrangements were above 56.7%, and segregating when the standard deviation between donors exceeded 5%. A statistical classification framework was built for diagnosing cytomegalovirus status from the catalog of TCR beta chain sequences. A later analysis assigned V and J genes by comparing TCR nucleotide sequences with IMGT/GENE-DB human TR gene sequences. Using the TCRdist pipeline, a later analysis assigned CDR3 sequences along with most-parsimonious VDJ recombination scenarios. In a later analysis, each TCR beta chain was defined by its CDR3 amino acid sequence together with its V-gene family, and reads lacking a unique V-gene family were excluded. As a way to deal with suspected cross-contamination and a sequencing artifact, a later analysis dropped over 550 nucleotide sequences that were highly shared and had low generation probability. In a later analysis, a clonal expansion index was calculated for each public chain from normalized within-repertoire ranks of inferred template counts. A later analysis computed generation probabilities with a VDJ recombination model fitted to out-of-frame rearrangements, and checked the results against IGoR. A later analysis scored TCR-TCR, TCR-HLA and TCR-CMV co-occurrence with hypergeometric tests, applying a repertoire-size bias correction to TCR pairs. A later analysis estimated false discovery rates by permuting HLA or CMV assignments 20 times. In a later analysis, co-occurring TCRs were grouped using DBSCAN, with TCRdist sequence similarity added in when clustering inside HLA-allele-positive subsets. Repertoires with fewer than 30,000 or more than 120,000 public chains, plus five repertoires with anomalous nucleotide sharing, were excluded from co-occurrence clustering. This is the immuneACCESS table as TCRdb keeps it, with only in-frame sequences that have V and J called. A part of the clones is gone; compared with another copy, unresolved V genes explain less than half, and the rest is unexplained. The DNA gave D and trimming, while V, J and clone size come from that table. The sample data list 110,000 to 150,000 clones, and about 70% of these were observed just once. About 2% of the sample rests with the top ten.

Paper-wide results and their limitations: While some public TCRs were present in many individuals, most TCR sequences turned up only very rarely across donors. In a later analysis, HLA-associated TCR beta chains showed more clonal expansion and lower generation probabilities than non-associated chains that were equally common. The authors suggested that the approach could potentially be extended to other disease states and immunological phenotypes. The study listed 150 to 200 TCR beta chains as associated with cytomegalovirus. Because HLA typing was missing for some donors at each locus, association tests included only the typed subset. A group of highly shared sequence variants was considered likely to be a technical artifact of the sequencing pipeline. In this cohort, only TCR beta chains were sequenced, and detectable features were limited by the absence of alpha or paired-chain data. Compared with the roughly 700-donor mean, donors in an Asian-associated ancestry cluster had fewer N-insertions in productive TCRs, according to a later genetic analysis. The only immune exposure information available for the cohort was CMV serostatus. Specific HLA alleles were associated with 16,951 TCR beta sequences at a false discovery rate of 0.05 in a later analysis. A few of the identified cytomegalovirus-associated TCR beta chains were confirmed in vitro to be specific for cytomegalovirus antigens. A further reported finding was that TCR beta sequences accurately predicted the HLA-A and HLA-B alleles for most subjects in the first cohort. Cytomegalovirus status was reported to be diagnosed by the classifier with high specificity and sensitivity in both the original and validation cohorts. Strong co-occurrence of HLA alleles, especially DR and DQ, made assigning TCR associations to individual alleles difficult. The earlier analysis of nearly 600 of the donors excluded some 15 rarely observed V segments, including chromosome 9 orphons, because counts were too low. Some IMGT-functional V segments, including TRBV6-2 and TRBV6-3, could not be told apart with the 87-base-pair reads, so those segments were excluded. In a later analysis, most CMV-associated TCR beta chains were found to appear HLA-restricted, with HLA associations seemingly driven largely by CMV exposure. Presence/absence analyses assumed roughly uniform sequencing depth across donors, an assumption that may not hold. In a later analysis, the rate of TCR association differed among HLA loci, with DRB1 alleles having the most associated TCRs and HLA-C alleles having the fewest. An association between a missense DCLRE1C variant and V-gene and J-gene trimming of TCR beta chains was found in a later genetic analysis and replicated in an independent cohort. In a later analysis, several top co-occurrence clusters were reported to appear linked to parvovirus B19, influenza, CMV and Epstein-Barr virus. Broadly in line with IMGT annotations, most TCR beta V segments showed up in productive rearrangements about 90% or about 30% of the time in an earlier analysis of 450 to 750 of the donors. Linkage disequilibrium might explain the correlated functional status among segregating V segments, but an unknown experimental factor could not be excluded.

The clonotype originates from a woman aged 55 to 70 in good health and CMV-seropositive. The material sequenced was PBMCs. Recombination linked TRBV6-6 to TRBJ2-7; a tentative D match to TRBD1 spans 6 bases. The DNA sequence is TGTGCCAGCAGTCGAGACAGGCCGAAAACGTACGAGCAGTACTTC. It encodes CASSRDRPKTYEQYF.